This T cell receptor (beta chain) was retrieved from a study of T-cell reconstitution after alpha-beta-depleted transplantation in children (dated by TCRdb to about 2016). For context, the study as a whole: Using TCR repertoire profiling, the study followed T-cell immune reconstitution in a quantitative way in children after TCRalphabeta/CD19-depleted allogeneic hematopoietic cell transplantation.

This clonotype was recorded once. No cognate antigen has been identified for it. Base qualities are not provided; no much larger clone lies one nucleotide away. One read gives only weak evidence. Overall results and qualifications from the work: The apparently early recovery of alphabetaT-cell counts about two months after transplant reportedly depended on only several hundred rapidly expanded clones that came from non-depleted graft cells. In some patients, high TCRbeta diversity at day 60 was attributed to recipient T cells and intrathymic progenitors that had survived conditioning. Over the following months the frequencies of hyperexpanded clones went down, and after one year T-cell counts and TCRbeta diversity were mostly credited to newly produced T cells.

The germline V gene sets CDR1 to SGDLS and CDR2 to YYNGEE. The CDR3 goes from the cysteine to the phenylalanine over 18 residues. The kept DNA is CDR3 alone, 54 bases in frame from the first base. V loses 2 bases of germline sequence and J loses 2 bases, and the interval between the two ends is 21 bases. The library was made by PCR. For sequencing, an Illumina HiSeq 2500 was employed. TCR library preparation used molecular barcoding, with unique molecular identifiers applied to normalize quantification of the TCRbeta repertoire. The public sequencing data were trimmed at Q25 with fastp and processed into clonotypes with MiXCR by TCRdb, which kept only in-frame beta chains. Entries that share a CDR3 protein sequence are merged under the most common genes and DNA. This sample gives fewer than 550,000 distinct CDR3 sequences in total; 16% of them show up just once. The ten largest clones add up to 25% to 30% of the sample.

The treatment or condition label corresponds to: allogeneic hematopoietic cell transplantation with graft depleted of TCRalphabeta T cells and CD19 B cells. The children who served as transplant recipients had been given grafts of TCRalphabeta/CD19-depleted allogeneic hematopoietic cells. The input for sequencing was PBMCs, mostly from graft donor cells, taken 360 days after TCRalphabeta/CD19-depleted stem cell transplant. The receptor's source is a boy under two years old who had a stem cell transplant for Wiskott-Aldrich syndrome, so the T cells may come from the graft donor. The chain links TRBV9 with TRBJ2-3; the D region possibly corresponds to TRBD2 (5 bases align). The DNA reads as follows: TGTGCCAGCAGCGTGGAGAGGGAGAGAACAGACTTCACAGATACGCAGTATTTT. It translates as CASSVERERTDFTDTQYF.